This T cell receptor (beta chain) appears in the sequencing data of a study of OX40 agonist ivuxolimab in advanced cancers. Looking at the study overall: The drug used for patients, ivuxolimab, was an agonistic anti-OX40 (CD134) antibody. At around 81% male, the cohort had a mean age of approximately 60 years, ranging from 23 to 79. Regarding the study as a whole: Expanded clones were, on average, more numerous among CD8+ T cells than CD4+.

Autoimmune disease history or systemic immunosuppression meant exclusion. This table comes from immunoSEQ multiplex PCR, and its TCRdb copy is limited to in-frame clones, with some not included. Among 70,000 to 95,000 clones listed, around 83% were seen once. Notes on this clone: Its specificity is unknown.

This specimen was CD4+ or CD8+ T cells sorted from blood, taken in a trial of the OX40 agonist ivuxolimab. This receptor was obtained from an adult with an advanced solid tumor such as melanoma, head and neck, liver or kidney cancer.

The CDR3 region has the DNA TGTGCCAGCAGCCTTCGGGCAGAGATCCCCTACGAGCAGTACTTC. It encodes CASSLRAEIPYEQYF. V usage is TRBV7-8 and J usage is TRBJ2-7; D is ambiguous. This CDR3 comprises 15 residues. Germline V gives CDR1 SGHVS, CDR2 FQNEAQ. Trimming removed 5 bases from V and 2 bases from J, with 16 bases in between.